What follows are 16 T cell receptor beta chains derived from one specimen sequenced in a study of breast tumors, draining lymph nodes, adjacent tissues. TCRdb processed the multiplex PCR reads anew with MiXCR; each CDR3 protein has one entry. The sample has approximately 280,000 distinct CDR3 sequences; under 35% are singletons. The lymph nodes were axillary draining lymph nodes from breast cancer patients. Sequencing input: axillary lymph node tissue. The receptors originated from a female donor with breast cancer. Some clones in this sample may be carry-over from other donors' samples.

This clonotype showed up many times. The genes are TRBV5-5 and TRBJ2-6; D not resolved. The CDR3 runs 16 residues. V dropped 0 bases and J dropped 0 bases, with 7 bases sitting between them. Germline values: CDR1 SGHKS, CDR2 YYEKEE (reference sequence). This CDR3 reads CASSLVVSSGANVLTF. The CDR3 DNA reads as TGTGCCAGCAGCTTGGTAGTTAGCTCTGGGGCCAACGTCCTGACTTTC.

This clonotype has just one count. This could be a read error, since a much larger clone is one nucleotide away. The genes are TRBV5-5 and TRBJ2-7; 9 positions match TRBD1. The V gene's germline CDR1 is SGHKS and CDR2 YYEKEE (reference sequence). V lost 0 bases to trimming and J lost 5 bases; unmatched junction nucleotides: 9. The CDR3 consists of 16 residues. The CDR3 DNA is TGTGCCAGCAGCTTGGGGGACAGGGTCCTTGGCGACGAGCAGTACTTC. It encodes CASSLGDRVLGDEQYF.

The V gene is TRBV20-1, the J gene TRBJ2-4; D is ambiguous. V was clipped by 3 bases and J by 0 bases, with 15 bases between them. The germline V gene encodes CDR1 DFQATT and CDR2 SNEGSKA (reference sequence). The CDR3 is made up of 16 amino acids. This CDR3 is CSASLLASLAKNIQYF. DNA for the CDR3: TGCAGTGCTAGCCTGTTGGCCTCACTAGCCAAAAACATTCAGTACTTC.

The chain links TRBV3-1 to TRBJ2-1, with D unclear. The CDR3 length is 13 residues. The V end was cut by 3 bases, the J end by 6 bases, with 9 bases between. The V gene's germline CDR1 is LGHDT and CDR2 YNNKEL (reference sequence). CDR3 protein: CASSQATSNEQFF. The CDR3 DNA sequence: TGTGCCAGCAGCCAGGCAACCTCCAATGAGCAGTTCTTC.

This clonotype was recorded at least ten times. CDR3 protein: CSADGLAGGQETQYF. DNA for the CDR3: TGCAGTGCTGACGGACTAGCGGGAGGCCAAGAGACCCAGTACTTC. The V and J genes are TRBV20-1 and TRBJ2-5; 14 nucleotides line up with TRBD2. The V gene end was trimmed by 5 bases and the J gene end by 1 base; junction bases not matched to a gene: 3. The CDR3 runs 15 residues. Germline V gene lookup returns CDR1 DFQATT and CDR2 SNEGSKA (reference sequence).

V usage is TRBV20-1 and J usage is TRBJ2-1; perhaps TRBD2 as D (6 bases). CDR1 is DFQATT and CDR2 is SNEGSKA in the germline V gene (reference sequence). The CDR3 has 14 amino acids. Between the trimmed V and J ends, which lost 3 bases and 7 bases, there was a span of 16 bases. The CDR3 loop reads CSASHGGLWNEQFF. The CDR3 region has the DNA TGCAGTGCTAGTCACGGAGGGCTCTGGAATGAGCAGTTCTTC.

This clonotype was found many times. The chain carries TRBV9 and TRBJ2-1, with 7 bases that match TRBD2. The V gene end was trimmed by 0 bases and the J gene end by 7 bases; junction bases not matched to a gene: 7. The CDR3 runs 15 residues. CDR1 and CDR2 from the germline V gene are SGDLS and YYNGEE. CDR3 nucleotide sequence: TGTGCCAGCAGCGTAGGCGTAGCGGGCCTAAATGAGCAGTTCTTC. As protein: CASSVGVAGLNEQFF.

This clonotype appeared many times. The rearrangement joins TRBV6-2 or TRBV6-3 to TRBJ2-5; 14 bases line up with TRBD2. Per germline, CDR1 MNHEY and CDR2 SVGEGT. The V gene end was trimmed by 5 bases and the J gene end by 5 bases; junction bases not matched to a gene: 10. The CDR3 has 17 amino acids. The CDR3, as DNA: TGTGCCAGCAGTCCCTTTGGACTAGCGGGAGGTGTTGAGACCCAGTACTTC. Translated, it gives CASSPFGLAGGVETQYF.

CDR3 coding DNA: TGCGCCAGCAGCTTGGGGACCGGGACATCGAACGCCGGGGAGGTCTCTGGGGCCAACGTCCTGACTTTC. Protein product: CASSLGTGTSNAGEVSGANVLTF. The chain uses TRBV5-1 and TRBJ2-6; the D gene could be TRBD1 or TRBD2 (6 bases each). The CDR3 consists of 23 residues. The V gene lost 0 bases and the J gene lost 0 bases, with 28 bases spanning the gap. The V gene's germline CDR1 is SGHRS and CDR2 YFSETQ.

The V and J genes are TRBV11-2 and TRBJ2-5; TRBD2 matches at 9 bases. The CDR3 loop spans 15 amino acids. J gave up 2 bases and V 7 bases, and 8 bases lay outside the gene matches. Per germline, CDR1 SGHAT and CDR2 FQNNGV. CDR3 coding DNA: TGTGCCAGCACCCTTAGCGGGAGTAGACAAGAGACCCAGTACTTC. Protein product: CASTLSGSRQETQYF.

This clonotype has at least ten counts. J is TRBJ2-1 and V is TRBV20-1, with TRBD2 matching over 13 bases. This CDR3 comprises 15 residues. V lost 3 bases and J lost 8; bases outside the gene matches: 7. Per the germline V gene, CDR1 is DFQATT and CDR2 is SNEGSKA (reference sequence). The CDR3 nucleotides are TGCAGTGCTAGTCGGGGACTAGCGGGAAAGTATGAGCAGTTCTTC. This codes for CSASRGLAGKYEQFF.

This clonotype has more than one count but fewer than ten. A much larger clone lies one base from this, so it may be a read error. The chain is built from TRBV2 and TRBJ2-5; D might be TRBD1 or TRBD2, each matching 5 bases. In germline, CDR1 is SNHLY, CDR2 FYNNEI. The CDR3 runs to 15 residues. CDR3 DNA sequence: TGTGCCAGCAGGGCCGGGACCAAAGCGGTGGAGACCCAGCACTTC. It codes for CASRAGTKAVETQHF. The whole variable domain, remainder taken from reference TRBV2 and TRBJ2-5, is EPEVTQTPSHQVTQMGQEVILRCVPISNHLYFYWYRQILGQKVEFLVSFYNNEISEKSEIFDDQFSVERPDGSNFTLKIRSTKLEDSAMYFCASRAGTKAVETQHFGPGTRLLVL.

This clonotype showed up just a few times. The CDR3 DNA sequence: TGTGCCAGTATGAGTGGCAGGGGGACTGAAGCTTTCTTT. Its protein is CASMSGRGTEAFF. The chain has TRBV19 and TRBJ1-1, with TRBD1 matching 7 bases. The CDR3 totals 13 residues. V trimming: 7 bases; J trimming: 5 bases; junction bases outside the gene matches: 7. Germline-derived CDR1 and CDR2 are LNHDA and SQIVND (reference sequence). Combining the CDR3 with reference TRBV19 and TRBJ1-1 gives the whole variable domain DGGITQSPKYLFRKEGQNVTLSCEQNLNHDAMYWYRQDPGQGLRLIYYSQIVNDFQKGDIAEGYSVSREKKESFPLTVTSAQKNPTAFYLCASMSGRGTEAFFGQGTRLTVV.

This clonotype was observed at least ten times. V gene TRBV11-2 combines with J gene TRBJ2-1, with 8 bases that match TRBD2. V lost 5 bases and J lost 13; bases outside the gene matches: 7. The CDR3 contains 12 residues. Germline CDR1 reads SGHAT; CDR2 reads FQNNGV. The CDR3 DNA sequence: TGTGCCAGCAGCCCCCCCGCGGGAGGTCAGTTCTTC. Translated, it gives CASSPPAGGQFF.

This clonotype showed up many times. V usage is TRBV7-9 and J usage is TRBJ2-2, with 7 nucleotides matching TRBD1. V trimming: 5 bases; J trimming: 3 bases; junction bases outside the gene matches: 9. The CDR3 extends over 16 amino acids. CDR1 and CDR2 (germline): SEHNR, FQNEAQ (reference sequence). This CDR3 is CASSGQGQTHTGELFF. As DNA, the CDR3 is TGTGCCAGCAGCGGCCAGGGACAGACGCACACCGGGGAGCTGTTTTTT.

Many counts were recorded for this clonotype. The chain employs TRBV12-3 or TRBV12-4 and TRBJ2-3; D is perhaps TRBD2 (5 bases). The CDR3 is made up of 11 amino acids. V lost 9 bases, J lost 10 bases, and 14 bases lay in between. The CDR3 DNA is TGTGCCAGTTCCCGGGGTTCCTCGCAGTATTTT. Residues: CASSRGSSQYF.